Listed below are T cell receptor beta chains from one sample, sequenced in a study of Graves' ophthalmopathy and Graves' hyperthyroidism. From the multiplex PCR reads, TCRdb called clonotypes with MiXCR, one entry per CDR3 protein. The sample yields approximately 700,000 distinct CDR3 sequences, around 40% seen once. Material for sequencing was peripheral blood. These receptors were collected from an adult man with Graves' ophthalmopathy. Each CDR3 is given with its conserved first and last residue. A D gene is named only where the DNA matches it firmly. Size tells how often a clone was seen (once, few, many) or the class of an expanded clone, and some rows leave it out.

J gene | clone size | D gene | V gene | CDR3 DNA | CDR3 protein
TRBJ1-2 | few | TRBD1 | TRBV12-3/TRBV12-4 | TGTGCCAGCAGTTCAGGGGGCGTCGGTTATGGCTACACCTTC | CASSSGGVGYGYTF
TRBJ1-1 | NA | NA | TRBV7-8 | TGTGCCTGGAGTGGACAAATGAACACTGAAGCTTTCTTT | CAWSGQMNTEAFF
TRBJ2-7 | few | NA | TRBV7-9 | TGTGCCAGCAGCACGGGACATAACAACGAGCAGTACTTC | CASSTGHNNEQYF
TRBJ1-6 | few | TRBD1 | TRBV16 | TGTGCCAGCAGTTACTCGGGGGGACAGGGGATTTCACCCCTCCACTTT | CASSYSGGQGISPLHF
TRBJ2-7 | few | NA | TRBV20-1 | TGCAGTGCGCTGCCCGAACAACCCCGGACGCGATACGAGCAGTACTTC | CSALPEQPRTRYEQYF
TRBJ1-2 | many | NA | TRBV7-2 | TGTGCCAGCAGCTCGAACGAGGGGCAATATGGCTACACCTTC | CASSSNEGQYGYTF
TRBJ2-5 | many | TRBD1 | TRBV9 | TGTGCCAGCAGCCCAGCCGGGACAGCTTTCGAGACCCAGTACTTC | CASSPAGTAFETQYF
TRBJ1-5 | NA | NA | TRBV15 | TGTGCCGCCAGCAGCCAAGCTCACTTCAATCAGCCCCAGCATTTT | CAASSQAHFNQPQHF
TRBJ1-6 | many | NA | TRBV2 | TGTGCCAGCAATGGTCCCATAAGCGGTTCACCCCTCCACTTT | CASNGPISGSPLHF
TRBJ2-7 | few | NA | TRBV6-4 | TGTGCCAGCCGGAAACAGGCTTTCCCCACCTACGAGCAGTACTTC | CASRKQAFPTYEQYF
TRBJ2-5 | NA | NA | TRBV10-3 | TGTGCCATCAGTGAGTCGAAGGGGGTGTCGACCCAGTACTTC | CAISESKGVSTQYF
TRBJ2-2 | NA | TRBD1 | TRBV25-1 | TGTGCCGAGGCGACAGGGATGAGTACCGGGGAGCTGTTTTTT | CAEATGMSTGELFF
TRBJ1-1 | many | NA | TRBV15 | TGTGCCACCAGCAATGCATGGGAGGCTGAAGCTTTCTTT | CATSNAWEAEAFF
TRBJ2-7 | NA | NA | TRBV7-9 | TGCGCCAGCAGCCAAGTAGGTGCCAGGGTCTACGAGCAGTACTTC | CASSQVGARVYEQYF
TRBJ2-5 | few | NA | TRBV10-3 | TGTGCCGTCGGGGTGGGGGGCGCGGGAGAGACCCAGTACTTC | CAVGVGGAGETQYF
TRBJ1-2 | few | NA | TRBV7-2 | TGTGCCAGCAGCCCCAGGGATTCTGGCTATGGCTACACCTTC | CASSPRDSGYGYTF
TRBJ1-1 | many | NA | TRBV7-9 | TGTGCCAGCAGCCCCCGGGGGGGGCAGAACACTGAAGCTTTCTTT | CASSPRGGQNTEAFF
TRBJ2-2 | NA | NA | TRBV7-9 | TGTGCCAGCAGCCAAGGAGTAGTTAACACCGGGGAGCTGTTTTTT | CASSQGVVNTGELFF
TRBJ1-1 | once | NA | TRBV6-1 | TGTGCCAGCAGTGAAGCGAGGGGGTACCGGGCTTTCTTT | CASSEARGYRAFF
TRBJ2-7 | many | NA | TRBV20-1 | TGCAGTGCTAGAGATTGGGCGGGACCGGACTACGAGCAGTACTTC | CSARDWAGPDYEQYF
TRBJ2-7 | many | TRBD2 | TRBV25-1 | TGTGCCAGCAGTGAAGGTAGCGGGTTAGCCTACGAGCAGTACTTC | CASSEGSGLAYEQYF
TRBJ1-1 | NA | TRBD1 | TRBV29-1 | TGCAGCGTTGATTTGGGACAGCCGAACACTGAAGCTTTCTTT | CSVDLGQPNTEAFF
TRBJ2-7 | once | TRBD1 | TRBV7-9 | TGTGCCAGCAGCCCAAACAGGGGCCTTTACGAGCAGTACTTC | CASSPNRGLYEQYF
TRBJ2-7 | many | NA | TRBV7-9 | TGTGCCAGCAGCTTAGTTGGGCAGGGGAGAGGGCGCGAGCAGTACTTC | CASSLVGQGRGREQYF
TRBJ1-6 | NA | NA | TRBV25-1 | TGTGCCAGCAGTGAAGGTGTTTATTCACCCCTCCACTTT | CASSEGVYSPLHF
TRBJ2-7 | NA | NA | TRBV24-1 | TGTGCCACCAGTGATGCAGGTTCCTACGAGCAGTACTTC | CATSDAGSYEQYF
TRBJ1-5 | many | NA | TRBV7-3 | TGTGCCAGCAGCTTAGACAGCCTCTATCAGCCCCAGCATTTT | CASSLDSLYQPQHF
TRBJ1-1 | few | NA | TRBV29-1 | TGCAGCGTGGGGGGGATTGCCGCCGCTGAAGCTTTCTTT | CSVGGIAAAEAFF
TRBJ1-4 | few | NA | TRBV14 | TGTGCCAGCAGCCAAGCCAGAGGGGAAAAACTGTTTTTT | CASSQARGEKLFF
TRBJ2-7 | once | TRBD1 | TRBV24-1 | TGTGCCACCAACCCCGGGACAGGGGCGGAGGAGCAGTACTTC | CATNPGTGAEEQYF
TRBJ2-7 | few | TRBD2 | TRBV25-1 | TGTGCCAGCAACACGGGACTAGCGGGAGGGGGCTCCTACGAGCAGTACTTC | CASNTGLAGGGSYEQYF
TRBJ2-7 | many | NA | TRBV10-3 | TGTGCCAGCAGGGTTTACATGGCCTCGGGCGAGCAGTACTTC | CASRVYMASGEQYF
TRBJ2-7 | many | TRBD1 | TRBV7-2 | TGTGCCAGCAGCTTGGCGACAGGGCAGGGCGAGCAGTACTTC | CASSLATGQGEQYF
TRBJ2-5 | few | TRBD2 | TRBV5-8 | TGCGCCAGCAGCCAATCGGGAGGGCCGGGGGAGACCCAGTACTTC | CASSQSGGPGETQYF
TRBJ2-5 | NA | TRBD1 | TRBV12-3/TRBV12-4 | TGTGCCAGCAGTTCAACACCGGGACAGCTCCAAGAGACCCAGTACTTC | CASSSTPGQLQETQYF
TRBJ1-5 | many | NA | TRBV6-5 | TGTGCCAGCTCCCCTCGAGGGGATCAGCCCCAGCATTTT | CASSPRGDQPQHF
TRBJ2-7 | many | TRBD2 | TRBV19 | TGTGCCAGTAGGACGACTAGCGGGCAAACCTACGAGCAGTACTTC | CASRTTSGQTYEQYF
TRBJ1-2 | NA | TRBD1 | TRBV29-1 | TGCAGCGTTGATGAGCAGGGACAGAGTTATGGCTACACCTTC | CSVDEQGQSYGYTF
TRBJ2-7 | NA | NA | TRBV10-3 | TGTGCCATCAGTGGGGCCCCCTACGAGCAGTACTTC | CAISGAPYEQYF
TRBJ2-5 | many | NA | TRBV29-1 | TGCAGCGTTGAAACGGACGGGGCGTGGGCTCAAGAGACCCAGTACTTC | CSVETDGAWAQETQYF
TRBJ1-4 | many | TRBD1 | TRBV12-3/TRBV12-4 | TGTGCCAGCAGTTGGACAGGGGGGGAAAAACTGTTTTTT | CASSWTGGEKLFF
TRBJ1-5 | NA | NA | TRBV2 | TGTGCCAGCAGTGAAGGGCGGGGAAATCAGCCCCAGCATTTT | CASSEGRGNQPQHF
TRBJ2-2 | NA | TRBD1 | TRBV11-2 | TGCGCCAGCAGCCAACTGGACAGGGGAGGCACCGGGGAGCTGTTTTTT | CASSQLDRGGTGELFF